This T cell receptor beta chain was found in a study of blood T cell repertoires in COVID-19. Background on the study: PBMCs, B-cell-depleted T cells, or T cells were the source of the cDNA or gDNA that made up the material.

The length of the CDR3 is 15 residues. V dropped 0 bases and J dropped 5 bases, with 13 bases sitting between them. The germline V gene has CDR1 SNHLY and CDR2 FYNNEI. Assay used: immunoSEQ multiplex PCR; TCRdb lists only in-frame clones, some missing. The table has approximately 100,000 clones, roughly 84% seen once; the top ten hold around an eighth. The clonotype was recovered from a human donor in a cohort sampled during active COVID-19. The sample comprised peripheral blood. The rearrangement links TRBV2 to TRBJ2-5, with D possibly TRBD2 on 6 matching bases. Here the CDR3 DNA reads TGTGCCAGCAGTGAAGCGGCTAGCGCGGCGGAGACCCAGTACTTC. As protein: CASSEAASAAETQYF.